Sequencing of this T cell receptor (beta chain) was carried out in a study of CD8+ T cells in alopecia areata. Overall study context: It was oral tofacitinib, at 5 to 10 mg twice daily, that treated patients received.

Comments on this clone: The antigen is not known.

Study findings and constraints: Normal scalp had lower clonality than lesional scalp, with alopecia totalis/universalis lesions showing this most strongly. Researchers reported that TCR sharing among patients proved less clear than in mice, possibly HLA-linked.

It was from alopecia areata patients that lesional scalp punch biopsies and peripheral blood were collected. The germline V and J ends were trimmed by 3 bases and 7 bases, with 13 bases remaining between them. This CDR3 spans 13 amino acids. Germline V gives CDR1 SEHNR, CDR2 FQNEAQ (reference sequence). Extraction of RNA preceded its reverse transcription into cDNA, which served as the sequencing template. Sequencing used immunoSEQ multiplex PCR; TCRdb keeps in-frame clones, though not all of them. The sample has about 69,000 clones, about three fifths seen once. The sample consisted of CD8+ T cells sorted from blood, taken at week 0. The chain employs TRBV7-9 and TRBJ2-7; D may match TRBD1 or TRBD2 (6 bases each). The clonotype comes from a human donor with alopecia areata. CDR3 sequence (DNA): TGTGCCAGCAGCTTGGTGGGGGGCGGTGAGCAGTACTTC. This gives the protein CASSLVGGGEQYF.